These T cell receptor beta chains were read from a single sample in a study of T cells in Graves' hyperthyroidism and ophthalmopathy. TCRdb called the multiplex PCR reads again in MiXCR, with one record for every CDR3 protein. The table has about 380,000 distinct CDR3 sequences, about a fifth seen once; the top ten hold 40%. Sequencing was done on a sample of blood. These receptors were collected from a man aged 18 to 29 with Graves' ophthalmopathy. The CDR3 runs from the conserved cysteine through the conserved F or W. Fields, in order: clone size, D gene, J gene, V gene, CDR3 protein, CDR3 DNA. D genes are given only for firm matches. Rows give clone size only sometimes, using once, few, many, or a class for an expanded clone.

>many|NA|TRBJ2-5|TRBV18
CASSPGLQETQYF
TGTGCCAGCTCACCGGGACTCCAAGAGACCCAGTACTTC
>few|NA|TRBJ2-7|TRBV20-1
CSARGRDARLEQYF
TGCAGTGCTAGGGGAAGGGACGCCCGGCTCGAGCAGTACTTC
>NA|TRBD2|TRBJ2-3|TRBV9
CASSVMEETSVDTQYF
TGTGCCAGCAGCGTAATGGAAGAGACTAGCGTTGATACGCAGTATTTT
>NA|NA|TRBJ2-7|TRBV18
CASSPPGRSSYEQYF
TGTGCCAGCTCACCACCGGGCAGGAGCTCCTACGAGCAGTACTTC
>NA|NA|TRBJ2-7|TRBV14
CASSQDSLRQFTEQYF
TGTGCCAGCAGCCAAGACTCCCTGCGACAGTTTACTGAGCAGTACTTC
>NA|NA|TRBJ1-3|TRBV18
CASSPVGGPGNTIYF
TGTGCCAGCTCACCGGTCGGAGGGCCTGGAAACACCATATATTTT
>NA|NA|TRBJ2-7|TRBV15
CATSRDGTYEQYF
TGTGCCACCAGCAGAGATGGGACCTACGAGCAGTACTTC
>NA|NA|TRBJ2-7|TRBV27
CASSFYGDYEQYF
TGTGCCAGCAGTTTCTATGGGGACTACGAGCAGTACTTC
>few|NA|TRBJ2-7|TRBV7-2
CASSSDSNSYEQYF
TGTGCCAGCAGCTCGGACTCGAACTCCTACGAGCAGTACTTC
>many|NA|TRBJ1-1|TRBV6-1
CASSEARWTDTEAFF
TGTGCCAGCAGTGAAGCGAGGTGGACAGACACTGAAGCTTTCTTT
>many|TRBD1|TRBJ2-3|TRBV5-6
CASSFTGDANTQYF
TGTGCCAGCAGCTTTACAGGGGATGCAAATACGCAGTATTTT
>NA|NA|TRBJ2-5|TRBV14
CASSQEGRRTQYF
TGTGCCAGCAGCCAAGAGGGAAGGAGGACCCAGTACTTC
>few|NA|TRBJ2-2|TRBV27
CASSPGSSGTGELFF
TGTGCCAGCAGTCCCGGGAGCTCGGGCACCGGGGAGCTGTTTTTT
>few|TRBD1|TRBJ1-2|TRBV5-6
CASSPDRDRSRANYGYTF
TGTGCCAGCAGCCCGGACCGGGACAGGTCTCGTGCTAACTATGGCTACACCTTC
>few|TRBD1|TRBJ1-6|TRBV7-6
CASSLELPGDSYSPLHF
TGTGCCAGCAGCTTAGAACTTCCCGGGGACAGCTATTCACCCCTCCACTTT
>NA|NA|TRBJ1-6|TRBV19
CASSIAQGESPLHF
TGTGCCAGTAGTATAGCGCAGGGTGAATCACCCCTCCACTTT
>many|NA|TRBJ2-7|TRBV2
CASSGTVYEQYF
TGTGCCAGCAGTGGGACAGTTTACGAGCAGTACTTC
>NA|NA|TRBJ1-2|TRBV6-2/TRBV6-3
CASTRSQVGGYTF
TGTGCCAGCACCCGCAGTCAGGTGGGCGGCTACACCTTC
>many|NA|TRBJ1-1|TRBV12-3/TRBV12-4
CASSIEGVVTEAFF
TGTGCCAGCAGCATAGAGGGGGTCGTCACTGAAGCTTTCTTT
>many|NA|TRBJ2-5|TRBV6-2/TRBV6-3
CASSYIKGQETQYF
TGTGCCAGCAGTTACATCAAAGGGCAAGAGACCCAGTACTTC
>many|NA|TRBJ2-3|TRBV5-6
CASIERGLGTDTQYF
TGTGCCAGTATCGAAAGGGGTTTGGGTACAGATACGCAGTATTTT
>many|NA|TRBJ2-6|TRBV28
CASSLGPAGSGANVLTF
TGTGCCAGCAGTTTAGGCCCTGCGGGGTCTGGGGCCAACGTCCTGACTTTC
>NA|NA|TRBJ1-3|TRBV7-6
CASSLGGPQENTIYF
TGTGCCAGCAGCTTAGGGGGTCCGCAGGAAAACACCATATATTTT
>NA|TRBD1|TRBJ1-1|TRBV10-3
CAISGTGQNTEAFF
TGTGCCATCAGCGGGACAGGCCAGAACACTGAAGCTTTCTTT
>many|NA|TRBJ2-3|TRBV29-1
CSVEVLAGASTDTQYF
TGCAGCGTTGAAGTTCTGGCAGGGGCGAGCACAGATACGCAGTATTTT
>many|NA|TRBJ2-2|TRBV28
CASSTPWESANTGELFF
TGTGCCAGCAGTACCCCCTGGGAGTCGGCGAACACCGGGGAGCTGTTTTTT
>few|NA|TRBJ2-1|TRBV29-1
CSVLYPSSYNEQFF
TGCAGCGTCCTATACCCGAGCTCCTACAATGAGCAGTTCTTC
>few|NA|TRBJ1-6|TRBV6-6
CASSYSYREDSPLHF
TGTGCCAGCAGTTACTCGTACAGGGAGGATTCACCCCTCCACTTT
>few|NA|TRBJ2-3|TRBV2
CASSLAEGGEQDTQYF
TGTGCCAGCAGCTTAGCCGAGGGGGGGGAACAAGATACGCAGTATTTT
>few|NA|TRBJ2-7|TRBV6-1
CASSEVLDTSNEQYF
TGTGCCAGCAGTGAAGTACTAGACACCTCCAACGAGCAGTACTTC
>NA|NA|TRBJ1-2|TRBV25-1
CASSEAWKKEYYGYTF
TGTGCCAGCAGTGAAGCGTGGAAGAAGGAGTACTATGGCTACACCTTC
>few|NA|TRBJ1-5|TRBV6-1
CASSPYRGASNQPQHF
TGTGCCAGCAGTCCATACCGGGGGGCTAGCAATCAGCCCCAGCATTTT
>many|TRBD1|TRBJ1-2|TRBV3-1
CASSHETGSVPANYGYTF
TGTGCCAGCAGCCACGAGACAGGGTCGGTTCCGGCAAACTATGGCTACACCTTC
>many|TRBD1|TRBJ1-5|TRBV6-2/TRBV6-3
CASSYSSTGVFSNQPQHF
TGTGCCAGCAGTTACTCGTCGACAGGGGTCTTCAGCAATCAGCCCCAGCATTTT
>many|NA|TRBJ2-2|TRBV7-3
CASSLTGGRTGELFF
TGTGCCAGCAGCTTAACCGGGGGCAGGACCGGGGAGCTGTTTTTT
>many|NA|TRBJ2-7|TRBV28
CASSTRDGFSYEQYF
TGTGCCAGCAGTACCCGGGACGGTTTCTCCTACGAGCAGTACTTC
>many|TRBD2|TRBJ2-5|TRBV2
CASSEIGGGGPETQYF
TGTGCCAGCAGTGAAATCGGGGGGGGCGGTCCCGAGACCCAGTACTTC
>few|NA|TRBJ2-7|TRBV24-1
CATSRDASYEQYF
TGTGCCACCTCCCGGGACGCCTCCTACGAGCAGTACTTC
>many|NA|TRBJ2-3|TRBV2
CATLWEVTQYF
TGTGCCACCCTCTGGGAGGTGACGCAGTATTTT
>many|TRBD2|TRBJ2-3|TRBV11-2
CASSLRAGGGFTDTQYF
TGTGCCAGCAGCTTACGCGCTGGCGGGGGGTTCACAGATACGCAGTATTTT
>few|NA|TRBJ2-5|TRBV18
CASSPPGQGRYQETQYF
TGTGCCAGCTCACCACCCGGGCAGGGCCGGTACCAAGAGACCCAGTACTTC
>many|NA|TRBJ1-6|TRBV20-1
CSARTVGSPLHF
TGCAGTGCCCGGACAGTAGGTTCACCCCTCCACTTT
>NA|TRBD1|TRBJ1-1|TRBV7-6
CASSPSDRGLEAFF
TGTGCCAGCAGCCCTTCGGACAGGGGGCTTGAAGCTTTCTTT
>many|TRBD2|TRBJ2-3|TRBV20-1
CSASWGLAGGPSTDTQYF
TGCAGTGCTTCTTGGGGACTAGCGGGGGGACCGAGCACAGATACGCAGTATTTT
>NA|TRBD1|TRBJ2-1|TRBV28
CASSLGQGRLSNEQFF
TGTGCCAGCAGTTTGGGACAGGGAAGATTGTCCAATGAGCAGTTCTTC
>few|TRBD1|TRBJ1-4|TRBV6-4
CASSQTGGEEKLFF
TGTGCCAGCAGCCAAACAGGGGGTGAAGAAAAACTGTTTTTT
>few|TRBD1|TRBJ2-1|TRBV4-1
CASSPTMTGGYGNEQFF
TGCGCCAGCAGCCCAACTATGACAGGGGGCTATGGGAATGAGCAGTTCTTC
>many|NA|TRBJ2-7|TRBV9
CASSAAPSSYEQYF
TGTGCCAGCAGCGCCGCTCCGAGCTCCTACGAGCAGTACTTC
>NA|NA|TRBJ1-4|TRBV29-1
CSVANTPNEKLFF
TGCAGCGTTGCAAACACTCCTAATGAAAAACTGTTTTTT
>few|NA|TRBJ2-5|TRBV4-1
CASSPLLGGRGETQYF
TGCGCCAGCAGCCCCCTTTTGGGGGGGCGAGGAGAGACCCAGTACTTC
>few|TRBD1|TRBJ2-6|TRBV5-1
CASSPWTGGTGANVLTF
TGCGCCAGCAGCCCCTGGACAGGGGGCACTGGGGCCAACGTCCTGACTTTC